The text below deals with one T cell receptor beta chain. The sample originates from a study of blood T cell repertoires in COVID-19. At the level of the study: Acute and convalescent COVID-19 specimens originated in the United States, Italy and Spain.

Authors' methods: Scientists estimated how many nucleated cells there were by amplifying reference gene primers. Repertoires were generated with immunoSEQ multiplex PCR, while TCRdb's copy carries only in-frame clones and drops some. D and trimming were read from the DNA, whereas the V and J calls and clone size are those reported in that table. The sample contains about 200,000 clones, more than 75% of which appear only once. The length of the CDR3 is 15 residues. In germline, CDR1 is SGHDT, CDR2 YYEEEE. V lost 4 bases, J lost 1 base, and 14 bases lay in between. Sequenced material: peripheral blood. J is TRBJ2-5 and V is TRBV5-6; D may be TRBD1 (5 bases). The receptor's source is a man between 45 and 60 years old with acute or convalescent COVID-19. The chain's CDR3 is CASSLPTGLQETQYF. In DNA, the CDR3 is TGTGCCAGCAGCCTTCCTACAGGCCTCCAAGAGACCCAGTACTTC.